The rows below give T cell receptor beta chains drawn from one sample of a study of spatial heterogeneity in lung cancer. TCRdb called the 5' RACE reads again in MiXCR, with one record for every CDR3 protein. The data hold 4,000 to 5,500 distinct CDR3 sequences, with more than 7.5% observed a single time. This material consisted of lung tumor tissue, taken at surgery. All receptors come from a female donor with early-stage non-small cell lung cancer. Both conserved end residues are part of each CDR3.

V	J	CDR3
TRBV12-3/TRBV12-4	TRBJ1-5	CASSQGGQPQHF
TRBV10-3	TRBJ1-5	CAISVGTTNQPQHF
TRBV5-1	TRBJ2-3	CASSRGGSTDTQYF
TRBV7-9	TRBJ2-5	CASRKTTGGDFETQYF
TRBV6-1	TRBJ1-1	CASRGFVAFF
TRBV7-9	TRBJ2-3	CASSQTSGGLDDTQYF
TRBV6-2/TRBV6-3	TRBJ2-5	CASKIAGGQETQYF
TRBV28	TRBJ1-5	CASSLPRTVLNQPQLF
TRBV6-5	TRBJ2-1	CASSTPGGYLSYNEQFF
TRBV28	TRBJ2-1	CASQRMVRWGQFF
TRBV5-1	TRBJ2-4	CASSSGTFKNIQYF
TRBV4-1	TRBJ1-1	CASSADRGNTEAFF
TRBV28	TRBJ2-2	CASSFPRAGDTGELFF
TRBV7-6	TRBJ2-5	CASSLEGVTSPATQYF
TRBV10-1	TRBJ2-7	CASSELASGEQYF
TRBV5-1	TRBJ1-1	CASSSGQGYLNTEAFF
TRBV19	TRBJ2-2	CASRPLGDRGPTGELFF
TRBV4-3	TRBJ2-3	CASSHDATGTDTQYF
TRBV5-1	TRBJ2-7	CASSLGGQRNPYEQYF
TRBV2	TRBJ2-7	CASSEYRDRSYEQYF
TRBV29-1	TRBJ1-1	CSGTESVNTEAFF
TRBV3-1	TRBJ2-7	CATSGRYEQYF
TRBV7-2	TRBJ2-5	CASSPGLAGVETQYF
TRBV7-9	TRBJ2-1	CASSADRSSYNEQFF
TRBV20-1	TRBJ1-4	CSANAHGGTNEKLFF
TRBV7-3	TRBJ2-1	CASSLNIGKGNEQFF
TRBV11-2	TRBJ2-7	CASSLGPAVQGHEQYF
TRBV4-1	TRBJ1-5	CASSQERTGFNQPQHF
TRBV6-2/TRBV6-3	TRBJ2-7	CASSYSGKGPEEQYF
TRBV12-3/TRBV12-4	TRBJ2-4	CASGLAEAKNIQYF
TRBV20-1	TRBJ2-5	CSAWAGEVETQYF
TRBV12-3/TRBV12-4	TRBJ2-2	CASSLTRNGELFF
TRBV11-3	TRBJ2-7	CASSISGDSYEQYF
TRBV20-1	TRBJ2-7	CSAPGTETYEQYF